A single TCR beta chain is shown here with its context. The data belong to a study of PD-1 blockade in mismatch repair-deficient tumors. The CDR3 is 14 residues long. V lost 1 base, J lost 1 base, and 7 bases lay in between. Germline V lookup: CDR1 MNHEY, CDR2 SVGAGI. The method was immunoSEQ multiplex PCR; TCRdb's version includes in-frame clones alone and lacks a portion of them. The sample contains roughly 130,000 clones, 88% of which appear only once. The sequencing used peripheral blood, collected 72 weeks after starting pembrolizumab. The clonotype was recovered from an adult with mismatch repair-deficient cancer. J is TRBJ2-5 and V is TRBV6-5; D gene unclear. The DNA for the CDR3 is TGTGCCAGCAGTTACTATGGTCCCCAAGAGACCCAGTACTTC. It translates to CASSYYGPQETQYF.